One sample yielded the 25 T cell receptor beta chains listed below, sequenced in a study of beta chain features in type 1 diabetes. Findings of the study overall: Among patients with Type 1 diabetes, TCRB CDR3s were moderately but significantly shorter in every one of the four CD4+ subsets.

The authors reverse transcribed all of the isolated RNA, so sequencing captured expressed TCRB transcripts. Here immunoSEQ multiplex PCR was the method, and the copy in TCRdb shows in-frame clones only, minus some. The sample comprises a few hundred thousand clones, roughly 13% of which are singletons, and about 0.01% rests with the top ten. No antigen has been assigned to these receptors. The material sequenced was naive CD4+ T cells from blood. These receptors came from a woman under 30 with type 1 diabetes.

V is TRBV7-9 and J is TRBJ1-6; D not certain. The V end was cut by 2 bases, the J end by 11 bases, with 4 bases between. The CDR3 has 11 amino acids. The germline V gene has CDR1 SEHNR and CDR2 FQNEAQ (reference sequence). DNA for the CDR3: TGTGCCAGCAGCTTAAATACACCCCTCCACTTT. Its translation is CASSLNTPLHF. Full variable domain (rest looked up from reference TRBV7-9 and TRBJ1-6): DTGVSQNPRHKITKRGQNVTFRCDPISEHNRLYWYRQTLGQGPEFLTYFQNEAQLEKSRLLSDRFSAERPKGSFSTLEIQRTEQGDSAMYLCASSLNTPLHFGNGTRLTVT.

The rearrangement joins TRBV15 to TRBJ1-1, with 8 bases lining up with TRBD1. The germline gives CDR1 LNHNV, CDR2 YYDKDF (reference sequence). CDR3 length: 13 residues. With 8 bases clipped from V and 1 base from J, the junction kept 3 bases outside the gene matches. The CDR3, as DNA: TGTGCCACCCTTGGACAGGGGAACACTGAAGCTTTCTTT. Protein: CATLGQGNTEAFF. The whole variable domain, filled in from reference TRBV15 and TRBJ1-1, reads DAMVIQNPRYQVTQFGKPVTLSCSQTLNHNVMYWYQQKSSQAPKLLFHYYDKDFNNEADTPDNFQSRRPNTSFCFLDIRSPGLGDTAMYLCATLGQGNTEAFFGQGTRLTVV.

This clone was counted only a few times. The chain combines TRBV5-1 with TRBJ2-3, with 8 nucleotides matching TRBD1. Germline values: CDR1 SGHRS, CDR2 YFSETQ. After removal of 4 bases from V and 3 bases from J, the junction contained 13 bases not matched to a gene. The CDR3 contains 17 residues. CDR3 residues: CASSRIGGQGATDTQYF. The CDR3 region has the DNA TGCGCCAGCAGCCGGATCGGCGGACAGGGCGCGACAGATACGCAGTATTTT. The entire variable domain, with the rest obtained from reference TRBV5-1 and TRBJ2-3, is as follows: KAGVTQTPRYLIKTRGQQVTLSCSPISGHRSVSWYQQTPGQGLQFLFEYFSETQRNKGNFPGRFSGRQFSNSRSEMNVSTLELGDSALYLCASSRIGGQGATDTQYFGPGTRLTVL.

This rearrangement joins TRBV13 to TRBJ2-4; the match to TRBD1 covers 7 bases. The CDR3 contains 14 residues. V trimming: 5 bases; J trimming: 5 bases; junction bases outside the gene matches: 6. Germline lookup yields CDR1 PRHDT and CDR2 FYEKMQ (reference sequence). For the CDR3, the DNA is TGTGCCAGCAGCCTCGGGACAGTAGAAAACATTCAGTACTTC. It encodes CASSLGTVENIQYF.

V is TRBV5-6 and J is TRBJ1-2, with 7 positions matching TRBD1. Looked up from germline, CDR1 is SGHDT and CDR2 is YYEEEE. V was pared by 5 bases and J by 4 bases, with 5 bases of the junction left unmatched. The CDR3 has 13 amino acids. The CDR3 DNA is TGTGCCAGCAGGATGACAGGGTTCTATGGCTACACCTTC. Its protein product is CASRMTGFYGYTF.

The table lists this clone with a few counts. The chain employs TRBV18 and TRBJ2-7, with 9 bases fitting TRBD1. V lost 3 bases to trimming and J lost 7 bases; unmatched junction nucleotides: 4. The CDR3 totals 13 residues. Germline CDR1 reads KGHSH; CDR2 reads LQKENI. CDR3 sequence reads: CASSPTGGKEQYF. The CDR3 nucleotides read TGTGCCAGCTCACCGACAGGGGGAAAGGAGCAGTACTTC.

This clone is a singleton in its sample. This chain connects TRBV7-2 to TRBJ1-5, with D tentatively TRBD1 (5 bases). The CDR3 totals 15 residues. Trimming left V 0 bases short and J 3 bases short, with 9 bases between. CDR1 and CDR2 from the germline V gene are SGHTA and FQGNSA. CDR3 sequence (DNA): TGTGCCAGCAGCTTAGCCCAGGGCCACAATCAGCCCCAGCATTTT. It codes for CASSLAQGHNQPQHF.

This clone has just a few counts. This sequence joins TRBV9 and TRBJ2-7; 10 bases match TRBD2. Per germline, CDR1 SGDLS and CDR2 YYNGEE. The ends lost 0 bases at V and 4 bases at J; junction bases unmatched: 4. This CDR3 region has 15 residues. CDR3 nucleotides: TGTGCCAGCAGCGTAGGGACTAGCGGAGATTACGAGCAGTACTTC. Translating gives CASSVGTSGDYEQYF.

As concerns this clone: One end of the junction fails to match germline, which may point to a read error. The chain combines TRBV2 with TRBJ2-3, with 7 positions matching TRBD1. The germline V gene encodes CDR1 SNHLY and CDR2 FYNNEI. This CDR3 contains 10 residues. Here the CDR3 reads CASSDRGTRF. In DNA, the CDR3 is TGTGCCAGCAGTGACAGGGGGACGAGGTTT.

This clone was detected only a few times. The chain uses TRBV7-2 and TRBJ2-1; D might be TRBD2 (6 bases). The CDR3 contains 13 residues. Trimming removed 4 bases at V and 6 bases at J, with 10 bases between. CDR1 SGHTA and CDR2 FQGNSA come from the germline V gene. The DNA of the CDR3 is TGTGCCAGCAGCTGGCGGGACCCCAATGAGCAGTTCTTC. It translates to CASSWRDPNEQFF.

This CDR3 reads CASQLRGEKLFF. Here the CDR3 DNA reads TGTGCCAGCCAACTACGGGGTGAAAAACTGTTTTTT. The rearrangement links TRBV28 to TRBJ1-4; D is unresolved. The CDR3 is 12 amino acids. Trimming cost V 8 bases and J 7 bases, with 11 bases left between them. CDR1 is MDHEN, CDR2 SYDVKM, per germline. The variable domain in full, completed from reference TRBV28 and TRBJ1-4, reads DVKVTQSSRYLVKRTGEKVFLECVQDMDHENMFWYRQDPGLGLRLIYFSYDVKMKEKGDIPEGYSVSREKKERFSLILESASTNQTSMYLCASQLRGEKLFFGSGTQLSVL.

This clone was counted between two and nine times. This sequence joins TRBV14 and TRBJ2-7, with 7 bases matching TRBD1. This CDR3 is built from 14 residues. The germline V gene encodes CDR1 SGHDN and CDR2 FVKESK. Germline trimming cut 1 base from V and 2 bases from J; bases unmatched to any gene: 2. The CDR3 here is CASSQVTGAYEQYF. The CDR3 DNA sequence: TGTGCCAGCAGCCAAGTAACAGGGGCCTACGAGCAGTACTTC.

In this sample, this clone turned up a few times. The chain links TRBV28 to TRBJ1-4, with D uncertain. Trimming stripped 5 bases from V and 10 bases from J, with 11 bases between. The CDR3 has 12 residues. The germline V gene has CDR1 MDHEN and CDR2 SYDVKM. The CDR3 loop reads CASSPALRKLFF. CDR3 sequence (DNA): TGTGCCAGCAGTCCCGCGCTACGAAAACTGTTTTTT.

This clone was recorded a few times. The chain uses TRBV5-1 and TRBJ2-6, with TRBD1 matching 7 bases. The CDR3 length is 15 residues. Losses at the gene ends were 5 bases for V and 4 bases for J; bases not matched to a gene: 6. CDR1 is SGHRS, CDR2 YFSETQ, per germline. For the CDR3, the DNA is TGCGCCAGCAGTACCGGACAGGCGGGGGCCAACGTCCTGACTTTC. Translating gives CASSTGQAGANVLTF.

There are a few counts of this clone. The J gene is TRBJ2-7, the V gene TRBV15; TRBD1 agrees at 10 bases. CDR1 is LNHNV, CDR2 YYDKDF, per germline (reference sequence). The CDR3 is made up of 14 amino acids. The V and J ends lost 2 bases and 3 bases, in that order; junction bases with no gene match: 1. The CDR3 DNA reads as TGTGCCACCAGCAGAAGGGACAGGGGCTACGAGCAGTACTTC. Its protein product is CATSRRDRGYEQYF.

This clone has more than one count but fewer than ten. The chain has TRBV6-6 and TRBJ1-2; D unresolved. Trimming stripped 9 bases from V and 4 bases from J, with 15 bases between. The CDR3 sequence is 13 residues long. Looked up from germline, CDR1 is MNHNY and CDR2 is SVGAGI (reference sequence). The CDR3 nucleotides are TGTGCCAGTACGTCGGAGGAAGCCTATGGCTACACCTTC. Translated: CASTSEEAYGYTF.

The chain joins TRBV7-9 to TRBJ2-7; TRBD1 might be the D (5 bases). Germline V gene data show CDR1 as SEHNR and CDR2 as FQNEAQ (reference sequence). Trimming removed 2 bases from V and 2 bases from J, with 10 bases in between. The CDR3 runs 14 residues. The CDR3 reads CASSLNGAPYEQYF. The CDR3 region has the DNA TGTGCCAGCAGCTTAAATGGGGCCCCCTACGAGCAGTACTTC.

The chain is built from TRBV2 and TRBJ1-5; TRBD1 aligns across 8 bases. V was clipped by 2 bases and J by 15 bases; unmatched bases: 6. CDR3 size: 12 residues. Germline CDR1 SNHLY, CDR2 FYNNEI. CDR3 loop: CASSERGQAPHF. The CDR3 DNA reads TGTGCCAGCAGTGAACGGGGACAGGCCCCGCATTTT.

This clone was counted a few times. The chain recombines TRBV29-1 with TRBJ2-7, with 7 bases aligning to TRBD2. In germline, CDR1 is SQVTM, CDR2 ANQGSEA. The CDR3 runs to 12 residues. The chain's CDR3 is CSGGLGTYEQYF. The CDR3 bases are TGCAGTGGCGGACTAGGCACCTACGAGCAGTACTTC.

The rearrangement joins TRBV4-3 to TRBJ1-1, with a tentative D call TRBD1 (6 bases). This CDR3 contains 15 residues. Deletions cut 1 base from V and 1 base from J, with 10 bases between. Germline V gene data show CDR1 as LGHNA and CDR2 as YSLEER. CDR3 DNA sequence: TGCGCCAGCAGCCAAGTAAGGACAGCGAACACTGAAGCTTTCTTT. It yields the protein CASSQVRTANTEAFF.

A few counts support this clone. The chain has TRBV28 and TRBJ2-7; TRBD2 agrees at 11 bases. This CDR3 region has 16 residues. V was clipped by 4 bases and J by 3 bases; unmatched bases: 8. Germline CDR1 MDHEN, CDR2 SYDVKM. The CDR3 region has the DNA TGTGCCAGCAGTTCTCCCGGGACTAGCGGAAGCTACGAGCAGTACTTC. Translated, it gives CASSSPGTSGSYEQYF.

The J gene is TRBJ2-5, the V gene TRBV4-3; unclear D gene. The CDR3 is made up of 14 amino acids. Germline V gene sequence: CDR1 LGHNA, CDR2 YSLEER. V shed 3 bases and J shed 4 bases, with 12 bases lying between them. CDR3 in amino acids: CASSQETEGETQYF. CDR3 DNA sequence: TGCGCCAGCAGCCAGGAGACTGAAGGAGAGACCCAGTACTTC.

A few counts support this clone. The V call is TRBV11-2, the J call TRBJ2-7; 12 bases match TRBD1. Germline CDR1 reads SGHAT; CDR2 reads FQNNGV. The CDR3 totals 14 residues. V gave up 8 bases and J gave up 6 bases; unmatched junction bases: 8. This CDR3 is CASRTGQGASEQYF. The CDR3 DNA reads as TGTGCCAGCCGCACGGGACAGGGGGCCTCCGAGCAGTACTTC. Full variable domain (remainder filled in from reference TRBV11-2 and TRBJ2-7): EAGVAQSPRYKIIEKRQSVAFWCNPISGHATLYWYQQILGQGPKLLIQFQNNGVVDDSQLPKDRFSAERLKGVDSTLKIQPAKLEDSAVYLCASRTGQGASEQYFGPGTRLTVT.

There are a few counts of this clone. This chain uses TRBV9 with TRBJ1-6; D not certain. Looked up from germline, CDR1 is SGDLS and CDR2 is YYNGEE. CDR3 length equals 14 residues. The V end was cut by 2 bases, the J end by 0 bases, with 3 bases between. The chain's CDR3 is CASSVSSYNSPLHF. In DNA form, the CDR3 reads TGTGCCAGCAGCGTGAGCTCCTATAATTCACCCCTCCACTTT. The full variable domain, rest sourced from reference TRBV9 and TRBJ1-6, is DSGVTQTPKHLITATGQRVTLRCSPRSGDLSVYWYQQSLDQGLQFLIQYYNGEERAKGNILERFSAQQFPDLHSELNLSSLELGDSALYFCASSVSSYNSPLHFGNGTRLTVT.

The rearrangement uses TRBV19 and TRBJ2-1; D might be TRBD2 (6 bases). This CDR3 spans 18 amino acids. Germline V gene sequence: CDR1 LNHDA, CDR2 SQIVND (reference sequence). V was trimmed by 8 bases and J by 0 bases, leaving 23 bases between them. Here the CDR3 reads CASSAGLLADPSYNEQFF. The CDR3, as DNA: TGTGCCAGTTCGGCCGGGCTCTTAGCGGACCCCTCCTACAATGAGCAGTTCTTC.